Described below is a single T cell receptor (beta chain) sequence and its context. These data are taken from a study of identifying expanded T cells in peripheral blood. This table comes from immunoSEQ multiplex PCR, and its TCRdb copy is limited to in-frame clones, with some not included. The table includes about 89,000 clones, approximately 88% detected once. Sequencing was done on a sample of blood. The clonotype was recovered from a person aged 18 to 75 in good health.

CDR3 residues: CARLTGATGNTIYF. Written as DNA, the CDR3 is TGCGCCAGGCTGACAGGGGCCACTGGAAACACCATATATTTT. The chain combines TRBV23-1 with TRBJ1-3, with TRBD1 matching over 8 bases. TRBV23-1 is reported as an ORF; its role is uncertain. V shed 9 bases and J 2 bases; nucleotides not matched to a gene: 6. This CDR3 is built from 14 residues.